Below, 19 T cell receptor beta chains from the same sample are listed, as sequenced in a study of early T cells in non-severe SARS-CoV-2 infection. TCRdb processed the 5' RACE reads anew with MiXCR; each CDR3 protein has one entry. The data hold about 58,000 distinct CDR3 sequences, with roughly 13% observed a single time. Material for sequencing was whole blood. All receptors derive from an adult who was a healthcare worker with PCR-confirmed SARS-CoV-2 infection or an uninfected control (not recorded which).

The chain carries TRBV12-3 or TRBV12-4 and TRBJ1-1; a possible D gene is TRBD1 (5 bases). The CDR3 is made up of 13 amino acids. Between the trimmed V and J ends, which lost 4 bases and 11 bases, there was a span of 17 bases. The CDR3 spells CASSWGRSRWAFF. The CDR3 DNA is TGTGCCAGCAGTTGGGGCCGTTCGAGGTGGGCTTTCTTT.

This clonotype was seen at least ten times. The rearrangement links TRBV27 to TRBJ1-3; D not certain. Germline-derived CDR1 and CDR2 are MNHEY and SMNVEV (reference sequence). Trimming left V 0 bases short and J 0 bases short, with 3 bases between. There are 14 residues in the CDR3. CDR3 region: CASSLSHSGNTIYF. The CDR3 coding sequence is TGTGCCAGCAGTTTATCGCACTCTGGAAACACCATATATTTT.

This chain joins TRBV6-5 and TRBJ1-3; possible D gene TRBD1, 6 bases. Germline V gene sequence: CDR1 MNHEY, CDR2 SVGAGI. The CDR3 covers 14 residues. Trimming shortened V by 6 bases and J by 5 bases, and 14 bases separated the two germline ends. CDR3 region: CASRAGGSRNTIYF. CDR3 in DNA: TGTGCCAGCAGGGCGGGGGGCTCACGAAACACCATATATTTT.

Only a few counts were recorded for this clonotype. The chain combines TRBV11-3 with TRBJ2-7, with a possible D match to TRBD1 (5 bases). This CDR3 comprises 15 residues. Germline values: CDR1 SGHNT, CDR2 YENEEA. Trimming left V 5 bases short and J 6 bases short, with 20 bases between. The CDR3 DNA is TGTGCCAGCAGCACCCGGACACCAGCTTCAGCCGAGCAGTACTTC. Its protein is CASSTRTPASAEQYF.

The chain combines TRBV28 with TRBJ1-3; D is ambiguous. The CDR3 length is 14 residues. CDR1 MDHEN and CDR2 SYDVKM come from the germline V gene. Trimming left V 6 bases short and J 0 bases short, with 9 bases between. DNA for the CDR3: TGTGCCAGCAGCTACCCACCCTCTGGAAACACCATATATTTT. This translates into CASSYPPSGNTIYF.

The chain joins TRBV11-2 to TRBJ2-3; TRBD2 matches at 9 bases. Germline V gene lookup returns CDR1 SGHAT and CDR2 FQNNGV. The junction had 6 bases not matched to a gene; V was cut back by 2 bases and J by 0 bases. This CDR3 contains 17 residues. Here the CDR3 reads CASSLTSTSGSTDTQYF. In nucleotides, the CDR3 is TGTGCCAGCAGCTTAACGAGTACTAGCGGGAGCACAGATACGCAGTATTTT.

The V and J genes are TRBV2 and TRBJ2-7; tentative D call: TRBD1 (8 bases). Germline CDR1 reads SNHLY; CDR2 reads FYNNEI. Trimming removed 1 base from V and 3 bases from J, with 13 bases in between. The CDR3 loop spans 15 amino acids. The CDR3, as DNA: TGTGCCAGCAGTGAAGGTACAGGGGGGGACTACGAGCAGTACTTC. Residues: CASSEGTGGDYEQYF.

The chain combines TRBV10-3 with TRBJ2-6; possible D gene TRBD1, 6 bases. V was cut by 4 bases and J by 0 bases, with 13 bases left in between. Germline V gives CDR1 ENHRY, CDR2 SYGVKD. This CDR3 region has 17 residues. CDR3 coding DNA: TGTGCCATCAGTGGGTGGACGGACAGCTCTGGGGCCAACGTCCTGACTTTC. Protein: CAISGWTDSSGANVLTF.

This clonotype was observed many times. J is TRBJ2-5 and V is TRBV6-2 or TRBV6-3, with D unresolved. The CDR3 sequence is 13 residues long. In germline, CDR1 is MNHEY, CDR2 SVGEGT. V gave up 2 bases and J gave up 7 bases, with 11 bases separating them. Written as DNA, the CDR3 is TGTGCCAGCAGTTACGAATTGCGAGTGACCCAGTACTTC. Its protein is CASSYELRVTQYF.

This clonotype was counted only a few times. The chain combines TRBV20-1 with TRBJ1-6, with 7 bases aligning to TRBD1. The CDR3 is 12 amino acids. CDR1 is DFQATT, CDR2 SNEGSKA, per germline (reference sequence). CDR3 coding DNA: TGCGGCTCCCGGGACAGTAATTCACCCCTCCACTTT. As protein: CGSRDSNSPLHF.

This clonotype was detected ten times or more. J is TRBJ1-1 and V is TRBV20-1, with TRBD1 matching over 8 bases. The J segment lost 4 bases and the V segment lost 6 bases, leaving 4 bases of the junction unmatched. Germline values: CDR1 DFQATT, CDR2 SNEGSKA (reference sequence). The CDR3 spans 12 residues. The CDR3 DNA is TGCAGTGCGGGGCAGGGGGCCACTGAAGCTTTCTTT. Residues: CSAGQGATEAFF.

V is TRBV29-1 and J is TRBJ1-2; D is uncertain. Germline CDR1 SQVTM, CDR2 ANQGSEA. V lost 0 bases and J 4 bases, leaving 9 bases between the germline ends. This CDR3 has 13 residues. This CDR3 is CSVEEGGRYGYTF. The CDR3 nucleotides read TGCAGCGTTGAAGAGGGAGGACGCTATGGCTACACCTTC.

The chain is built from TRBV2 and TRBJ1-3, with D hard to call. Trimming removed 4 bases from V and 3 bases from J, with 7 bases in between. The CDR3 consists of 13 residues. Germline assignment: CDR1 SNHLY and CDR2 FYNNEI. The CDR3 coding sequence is TGTGCCAGCAGTGGAAGACATGGAAACACCATATATTTT. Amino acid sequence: CASSGRHGNTIYF. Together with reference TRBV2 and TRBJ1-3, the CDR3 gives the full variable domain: EPEVTQTPSHQVTQMGQEVILRCVPISNHLYFYWYRQILGQKVEFLVSFYNNEISEKSEIFDDQFSVERPDGSNFTLKIRSTKLEDSAMYFCASSGRHGNTIYFGEGSWLTVV.

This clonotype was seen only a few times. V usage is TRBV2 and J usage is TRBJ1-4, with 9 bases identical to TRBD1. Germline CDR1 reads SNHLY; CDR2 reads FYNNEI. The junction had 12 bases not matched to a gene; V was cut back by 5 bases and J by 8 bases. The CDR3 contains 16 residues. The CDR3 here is CASSNRDRASREKLFF. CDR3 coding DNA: TGTGCCAGCAGTAACCGGGACAGGGCGTCTCGAGAAAAACTGTTTTTT. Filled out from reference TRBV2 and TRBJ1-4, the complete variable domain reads EPEVTQTPSHQVTQMGQEVILRCVPISNHLYFYWYRQILGQKVEFLVSFYNNEISEKSEIFDDQFSVERPDGSNFTLKIRSTKLEDSAMYFCASSNRDRASREKLFFGSGTQLSVL.

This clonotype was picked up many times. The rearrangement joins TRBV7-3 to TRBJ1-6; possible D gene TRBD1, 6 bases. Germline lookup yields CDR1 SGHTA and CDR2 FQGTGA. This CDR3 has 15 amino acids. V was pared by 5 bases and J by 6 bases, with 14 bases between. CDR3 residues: CASSPTGRSNSPLHF. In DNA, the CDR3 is TGTGCCAGCAGCCCTACAGGGAGGAGTAATTCACCCCTCCACTTT.

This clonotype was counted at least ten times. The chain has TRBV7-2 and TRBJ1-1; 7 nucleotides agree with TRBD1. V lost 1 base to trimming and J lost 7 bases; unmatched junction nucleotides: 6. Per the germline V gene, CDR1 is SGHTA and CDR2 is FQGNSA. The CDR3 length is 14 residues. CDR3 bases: TGTGCCAGCAGCTTAGTAAGACAGGGTAGTGAAGCTTTCTTT. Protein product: CASSLVRQGSEAFF.

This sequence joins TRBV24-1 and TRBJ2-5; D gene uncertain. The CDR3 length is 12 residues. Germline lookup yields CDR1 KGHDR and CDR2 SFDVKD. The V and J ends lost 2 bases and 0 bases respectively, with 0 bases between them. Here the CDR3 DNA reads TGTGCCACCAGTGATTACCAAGAGACCCAGTACTTC. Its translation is CATSDYQETQYF.

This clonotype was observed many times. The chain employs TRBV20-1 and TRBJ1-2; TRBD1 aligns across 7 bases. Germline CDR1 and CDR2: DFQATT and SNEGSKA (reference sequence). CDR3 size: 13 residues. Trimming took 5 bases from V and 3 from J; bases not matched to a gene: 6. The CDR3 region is CSAVPGQYYGYTF. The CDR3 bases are TGCAGTGCTGTACCGGGACAGTACTATGGCTACACCTTC.

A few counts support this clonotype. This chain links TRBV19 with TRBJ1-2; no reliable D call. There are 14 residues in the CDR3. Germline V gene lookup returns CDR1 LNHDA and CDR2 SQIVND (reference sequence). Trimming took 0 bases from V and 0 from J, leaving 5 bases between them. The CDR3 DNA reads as TGTGCCAGTAGTATAGATCTGTCTAACTATGGCTACACCTTC. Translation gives CASSIDLSNYGYTF.